This T cell receptor beta chain derives from a study of metastatic and nonmetastatic thyroid tumors. Germline loops: CDR1 SGHVS, CDR2 FNYEAQ. V lost 2 bases and J 2 bases, leaving 13 bases between the germline ends. The CDR3 consists of 15 residues. There were no patients who had received any treatment before thyroid surgery. This clone was counted at least ten times. TCRdb reprocessed the PCR reads using MiXCR. The repertoire holds 21,000 or so clones, around 20% seen once, with around 20% in the top ten. The rearrangement uses TRBV7-6 and TRBJ2-7, with D possibly matching TRBD1 (5 bases). This receptor was identified in a male donor with papillary thyroid cancer or a benign thyroid nodule (not recorded which). Some clones in this sample may be carry-over from other donors' samples. Sequencing input: blood. This CDR3 is CASSLSLGPTYEQYF. The CDR3, as DNA: TGTGCCAGCAGCTTAAGTCTGGGGCCGACCTACGAGCAGTACTTC.